This T cell receptor beta chain was identified during a study of regulatory T cells in long-lasting Graves disease. Study context: Freshly diagnosed Graves' patients had used antithyroid drugs for under 3 months.

Arm-PCR of CDR3 regions and iRepertoire HTBI primers were the basis on which TCR beta libraries were built. TCRdb passed the multiplex PCR reads through MiXCR, listing each CDR3 protein once. The table includes hundreds of thousands of distinct CDR3 sequences, 15% to 20% detected once. The time point was: newly diagnosed GD, antithyroid drugs for less than 3 months. From PBMCs, RNA was extracted and then used to make the TCR library. Study-wide points: Persistent disease preferred TRBV28, TRBJ1-2 and TRBJ2-5; new disease, TRBV20-1 and TRBJ2-1. For persistent Graves' patients, TCR diversity was lower than for newly diagnosed ones.

As to this clonotype: What it binds is unknown.

The CDR3 is 15 amino acids. Germline assignment: CDR1 MGHRA and CDR2 YSYEKL. The ends were cut back, 1 base at V and 0 bases at J, with 10 bases in the middle. These records were also assigned to another study, of T cells in Graves' hyperthyroidism and ophthalmopathy. This second study says: Patients aged 18 to 65 had newly diagnosed hyperthyroidism that had lasted under 2 months.

This material consisted of peripheral blood mononuclear cells (PBMCs), taken at new diagnosis, from a patient treated with antithyroid drugs. The TCR was taken from a man between 18 and 29 years old with Graves disease. The chain recombines TRBV4-1 with TRBJ2-7, with D unclear. This CDR3 is CASSQGRWASYEQYF. In nucleotides, the CDR3 is TGCGCCAGCAGCCAAGGGCGGTGGGCCTCCTACGAGCAGTACTTC.